These 17 T cell receptor beta chains came from one sample sequenced in a study of CD8+CD57+ T cells in acquired aplastic anemia. Before being chosen for sequencing, patients had shown CD8+CD57+ cell expansion by flow cytometry. Genomic DNA acted as the template from which TCR beta VDJ combination and CDR3 sequence profiling were carried out. MiXCR, applied by TCRdb to the reads, yields one record per CDR3 protein. The table includes around 170,000 distinct CDR3 sequences, approximately 48% detected once. Sequenced input: sorted CD4+, CD8+, or CD8+CD57+ T cells (not recorded which) from PBMCs. The receptor set was obtained from a human donor with aplastic anemia.

There are many counts of this clonotype. This sequence joins TRBV11-1 and TRBJ1-6; maybe TRBD1 (6 bases). V was clipped by 7 bases and J by 0 bases, with 25 bases between them. The CDR3 spans 20 residues. Germline CDR1 reads SGHAT; CDR2 reads FQDESV (reference sequence). As DNA, the CDR3 is TGTGCCAGCACCGATAGAGGGGGGAAGGGGGTGCTCTCCTATAATTCACCCCTCCACTTT. Translation: CASTDRGGKGVLSYNSPLHF.

The rearrangement uses TRBV19 and TRBJ2-3; no firm D call. The CDR3 totals 14 residues. With 4 bases removed from V and 3 bases from J, the gap between germline ends came to 11 bases. CDR1 is LNHDA, CDR2 SQIVND, per germline (reference sequence). CDR3 sequence: CASSTISVTDTQYF. CDR3 DNA: TGTGCCAGTAGTACGATATCTGTGACAGATACGCAGTATTTT.

The chain combines TRBV19 with TRBJ1-3; 7 bases are a match to TRBD1. Trimming cost V 8 bases and J 8 bases; bases outside gene matches: 12. Germline-derived CDR1 and CDR2 are LNHDA and SQIVND (reference sequence). This CDR3 comprises 14 residues. The CDR3 is CASLDRPSGDTIYF. The CDR3 DNA is TGTGCCAGTCTGGACAGGCCGTCGGGAGACACCATATATTTT.

This clonotype was picked up one time. The rearrangement links TRBV6-5 to TRBJ2-7, with D tentatively TRBD1 or TRBD2 (6 bases each). Trimming took off 0 bases at V and 3 bases at J, with 12 bases between the two ends. CDR3 size: 15 residues. CDR1 is MNHEY and CDR2 is SVGAGI in the germline V gene. The CDR3 bases are TGTGCCAGCAGTTACTCCCCAGGGGAGGACTACGAGCAGTACTTC. It translates to CASSYSPGEDYEQYF.

This clonotype showed up many times. DNA for the CDR3: TGTGCCACTTCTGGTGCCGGGACGGGAACATACGAGCAGTACTTC. It encodes CATSGAGTGTYEQYF. The chain couples TRBV24-1 to TRBJ2-7; D possibly matches TRBD1 or TRBD2 (5 bases each). Trimming shortened V by 10 bases and J by 4 bases, and 22 bases separated the two germline ends. The CDR3 has 15 residues. CDR1 is KGHDR, CDR2 SFDVKD, per germline.

This clonotype was counted ten times or more. The rearrangement links TRBV4-1 to TRBJ2-5; D is uncertain. V was cut by 0 bases and J by 4 bases, with 9 bases left in between. Germline loops: CDR1 MGHRA, CDR2 YSYEKL. The length of the CDR3 is 14 residues. The CDR3 region has the DNA TGCGCCAGCAGCCAAGATCGTGTGCGAGAGACCCAGTACTTC. Protein product: CASSQDRVRETQYF.

The chain combines TRBV24-1 with TRBJ2-2, with D possibly being TRBD2 (7 bases). The CDR3 contains 16 residues. V shed 9 bases and J shed 0 bases, with 16 bases lying between them. Germline-derived CDR1 and CDR2 are KGHDR and SFDVKD. Here the CDR3 DNA reads TGTGCCACCGGAGGGGGGGGCAGGGCGAACACCGGGGAGCTGTTTTTT. This translates into CATGGGGRANTGELFF.

This clonotype showed up many times. The chain employs TRBV15 and TRBJ1-1; TRBD1 matches 7 bases. The CDR3 runs to 15 residues. V lost 3 bases to trimming and J lost 1 base; unmatched junction nucleotides: 5. CDR1 and CDR2 from the germline V gene are LNHNV and YYDKDF (reference sequence). CDR3 sequence: CATSSPRGRNTEAFF. The CDR3 bases are TGTGCCACCAGCAGTCCGAGGGGGCGGAACACTGAAGCTTTCTTT.

This clonotype has ten or more counts. The chain uses TRBV10-3 and TRBJ2-5; D gene ambiguous. CDR3 length: 10 residues. CDR1 is ENHRY and CDR2 is SYGVKD in the germline V gene. V dropped 8 bases and J dropped 1 base, with 2 bases sitting between them. The CDR3 DNA follows: TGTGCCATCGGCCAAGAGACCCAGTACTTC. It is translated as CAIGQETQYF.

The chain is built from TRBV7-2 and TRBJ2-6; unclear D gene. Germline V gene sequence: CDR1 SGHTA, CDR2 FQGNSA. This CDR3 comprises 13 residues. V was pared by 7 bases and J by 0 bases, with 4 bases between. The CDR3 DNA sequence: TGTGCCAGCAAAAACTCTGGGGCCAACGTCCTGACTTTC. Translated, it gives CASKNSGANVLTF.

Only one count was recorded for this clonotype. The chain recombines TRBV24-1 with TRBJ2-1; the match to TRBD1 covers 7 bases. The CDR3 runs 16 residues. Germline values: CDR1 KGHDR, CDR2 SFDVKD. V shed 2 bases and J 2 bases; nucleotides not matched to a gene: 5. The CDR3 DNA sequence: TGTGCCACCAGTGATTCAGGGGGATTTGCCTACAATGAGCAGTTCTTC. Its protein is CATSDSGGFAYNEQFF.

The V call is TRBV7-2, the J call TRBJ1-6; tentative D call: TRBD1 (6 bases). Between the trimmed V and J ends, which lost 4 bases and 10 bases, there was a span of 8 bases. This CDR3 has 12 residues. Germline assignment: CDR1 SGHTA and CDR2 FQGNSA. CDR3: CASSSQGSPLHF. For the CDR3, the DNA is TGTGCCAGCAGCTCACAGGGCTCACCCCTCCACTTT.

This clonotype was seen many times. The chain recombines TRBV20-1 with TRBJ1-2; tentative D call: TRBD1 (5 bases). The CDR3 has 14 amino acids. With 3 bases removed from V and 4 bases from J, the gap between germline ends came to 15 bases. Germline V gene lookup returns CDR1 DFQATT and CDR2 SNEGSKA (reference sequence). Written as DNA, the CDR3 is TGCAGTGCTAGGGGCAAAGGGGCCGCCTATGGCTACACCTTC. Residues: CSARGKGAAYGYTF.

This clonotype appeared many times. The V gene is TRBV20-1, the J gene TRBJ2-1; 9 bases fit TRBD1. CDR1 and CDR2 from the germline V gene are DFQATT and SNEGSKA (reference sequence). The CDR3 loop spans 16 amino acids. V gave up 3 bases and J gave up 7 bases; unmatched junction bases: 13. The DNA of the CDR3 is TGCAGTGCTAGGACCCCCGGGACAGGGCGGCGGAATGAGCAGTTCTTC. This gives the protein CSARTPGTGRRNEQFF.

The chain recombines TRBV7-2 with TRBJ2-3, with 10 bases matching TRBD1. V shed 0 bases, J shed 4 bases, and the junction held 4 bases outside the gene matches. The CDR3 has 16 amino acids. Germline values: CDR1 SGHTA, CDR2 FQGNSA. The CDR3 sequence is CASSLAPGQGADTQYF. For the CDR3, the DNA is TGTGCCAGCAGCTTAGCGCCTGGACAGGGGGCAGATACGCAGTATTTT.

The chain carries TRBV25-1 and TRBJ2-2; tentatively, D is TRBD2 (6 bases). V was shortened by 2 bases and J by 3 bases, with 10 bases between the two germline ends. The CDR3 runs to 15 residues. Germline loops: CDR1 MGHDK, CDR2 SYGVNS. CDR3 DNA sequence: TGTGCCAGCAGTGAACAGGGACTGGACACCGGGGAGCTGTTTTTT. It specifies CASSEQGLDTGELFF.

This clonotype has ten or more counts. This chain joins TRBV3-1 and TRBJ2-2; D is unclear. Germline V gives CDR1 LGHDT, CDR2 YNNKEL (reference sequence). V lost 1 base and J lost 6, with 3 bases in between. CDR3 length: 12 amino acids. CDR3 residues: CASSQVSGELFF. The CDR3 bases are TGTGCCAGCAGCCAAGTTTCCGGGGAGCTGTTTTTT.